Described below is a single T cell receptor beta chain sequence and its context. Its antigen has not been determined. Base-call qualities are not available, and no considerably larger clone is one nucleotide away. Libraries were built with 5' RACE. Sequenced on an Illumina HiSeq 2500. A second about 7 to 12 cycle PCR used a sample-barcoded 5' primer and a J-beta primer mix. Each TCR beta cDNA molecule received a unique molecular identifier from a template-switch 5' adaptor carrying 12 random nucleotides. At least 2.5 million CDR3-containing paired-end reads were obtained from each sample. First-strand cDNA synthesis was performed from all RNA using the Mint cDNA synthesis kit, with priming by a TRBC-specific oligonucleotide. After uracil-DNA glycosylase treatment, a first 18-cycle PCR used universal primers M1SS and BC2_uni_R on all cDNA. As for the original processing: For normalization, 1 million high-quality reads were randomly selected from each sample, with every read carrying a distinct molecular identifier. Instead of being binned into consensus sequences, reads with shared molecular identifiers were discarded. CDR3 identification, clonotype clustering and error correction used MiTCR with a Q25 quality threshold and the strictest error-elimination algorithm. Lower-bound total TCR beta diversity was estimated with a nonparametric unseen species model using Euler transformation. Through fastp at Q25 and MiXCR, TCRdb rebuilt clones from the public reads, retaining in-frame beta chains. Rows with a matching CDR3 protein are joined into one entry that keeps the most common DNA and genes. The V and J calls shown here were made by TCRdb, not taken from the authors' results. The sample yields approximately 790,000 distinct CDR3 sequences; approximately 59% were counted once. The ten largest make up 28% of the sample.

This sample stems from a study of blood T cells in healthy people across ages (dated by TCRdb to 2014 to 2015). A note on the overall study: In model experiments, template switching captured roughly one uniquely barcoded TCR beta cDNA molecule for every two T cells. The study measured age-related changes in TCR beta repertoire diversity using deep sequencing normalized with unique cDNA molecular identifiers. The donors were divided into four age groups: young (average around 15 years), middle-aged (under 40), aged (about 61) and long-lived (around 80). To avoid experimental bias, donors of different ages were spread randomly across the sequencing lanes. For two donors (one aged 18 to 30 and one aged 80 or older), the study analyzed two additional independent replicas of 1 million unique cDNA reads from the same blood draw.

Its CDR3 holds 15 amino acids, cysteine through phenylalanine. The DNA shown is the 45-base CDR3, in frame from base 1. According to the germline V gene (reference sequence), CDR1 reads LNHDA and CDR2 reads SQIVND. The germline ends are 12 bases apart after V is trimmed by 4 bases and J by 2 bases. Systemically healthy Caucasian individuals from Russia, 35 to 50 in total and aged about 6 to 100 years, were included as donors. Each donor gave about 11 milliliters of peripheral blood, drawn into EDTA-treated Vacutainer tubes. Ficoll-Paque density-gradient centrifugation was used to isolate PBMCs, with at least 7 million obtained per sample. Trizol reagent was used to extract total RNA from PBMCs, with at least 6 micrograms per sample. For every donor, an aliquot of PBMCs went through flow cytometry to measure the percentages of naive CD45RAhigh/CD27high T cells. Here is what the overall study found, with its caveats: Because the CMV infection status of the donors was unknown, age-related changes in expanded clonotypes may potentially have been confounded. Observed TCR beta diversity per million T cells fell roughly linearly with age, and a significant reduction was already apparent by age around 36. The percentage of naive T cells measured by flow cytometry correlated strongly with observed TCR beta diversity. Estimates of total diversity based on one million sequenced T cells were considered lower bounds and underestimates. Conclusive comparison of naive and antigen-experienced compartments was prevented by the profiling of bulk unsorted PBMCs. The long-lived group showed more naive CD4+ T cells, fewer expanded clones and increased TCR diversity than the aged group, suggesting age selection.

The source is a young man in good health. Material for sequencing was blood. The V and J segments used are TRBV19 and TRBJ1-5; the D segment could be TRBD1, given 6 matching bases. The CDR3 loop reads CASSTQGSRNQPQHF. The nucleotides read TGTGCCAGTAGTACCCAGGGGAGCCGCAATCAGCCCCAGCATTTT.